A few counts support the clone carrying this T cell receptor (beta chain). Its antigen is not identified. The data are from a study of post-analysis software for immune sequencing data. Looking at the study overall: In terms of disease course, relapsing-remitting, secondary progressive and progressive-relapsing multiple sclerosis were included.

TCR beta cDNA libraries included unique molecular identifiers. TCRdb itself ran the PCR reads through MiXCR, one entry per CDR3 protein. The sample lists about 500,000 distinct CDR3 sequences; under 55% were seen once. The study's findings and limits: Multiple sclerosis patients had significantly lower normalized Chao1 diversity than controls. Higher frequency in patients than in controls was seen for roughly five TRBV segments, with TRBV5-6, TRBV5-1 and TRBV20-1 among them.

CDR1 and CDR2 from the germline V gene are SGHRS and YFSETQ. There are 14 residues in the CDR3. V gave up 4 bases and J gave up 4 bases, with 14 bases separating them. This rearrangement joins TRBV5-1 to TRBJ1-1; D unclear. The sequence was collected from a girl between 5 and 17 years old with multiple sclerosis. Sequenced sample: blood. This CDR3 reads CASSQGRGSTEAFF. CDR3 in DNA: TGCGCCAGCAGCCAAGGACGGGGTAGCACTGAAGCTTTCTTT.